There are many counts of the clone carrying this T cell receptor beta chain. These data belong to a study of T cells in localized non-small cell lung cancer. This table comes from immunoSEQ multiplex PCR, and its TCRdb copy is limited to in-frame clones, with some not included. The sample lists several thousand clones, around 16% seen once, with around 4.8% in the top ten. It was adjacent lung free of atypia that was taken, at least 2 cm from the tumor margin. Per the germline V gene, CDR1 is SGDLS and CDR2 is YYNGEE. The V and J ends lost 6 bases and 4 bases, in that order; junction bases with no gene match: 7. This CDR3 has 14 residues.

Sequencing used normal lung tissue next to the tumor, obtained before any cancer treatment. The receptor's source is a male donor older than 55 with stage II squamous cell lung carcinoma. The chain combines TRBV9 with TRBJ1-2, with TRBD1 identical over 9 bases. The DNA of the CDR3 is TGTGCCAGCACCGGCGGACAGGGGCGCTATGGCTACACCTTC. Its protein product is CASTGGQGRYGYTF. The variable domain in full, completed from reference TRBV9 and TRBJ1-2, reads DSGVTQTPKHLITATGQRVTLRCSPRSGDLSVYWYQQSLDQGLQFLIQYYNGEERAKGNILERFSAQQFPDLHSELNLSSLELGDSALYFCASTGGQGRYGYTFGSGTRLTVV.